The rows below give T cell receptor beta chains drawn from one sample of a study of PD-1 blockade in classical Hodgkin lymphoma. Method: immunoSEQ multiplex PCR; TCRdb's copy keeps in-frame clones and lacks some. Of under 70,000 clones in the sample, 71% were seen once. Sequenced material: peripheral blood mononuclear cells (PBMCs), taken before the second cycle of nivolumab. All receptors derive from a human donor with classical Hodgkin lymphoma. Each CDR3 is given with its conserved first and last residue. Fields, in order: D gene, clone size, J gene, V gene, CDR3 protein, CDR3 DNA. D genes are given only for firm matches. Size tells how often a clone was seen (once, few, many) or the class of an expanded clone, and some rows leave it out.

>NA|few|TRBJ1-5|TRBV6-5
CASALTAGGQPQHF
TGTGCCAGCGCACTCACGGCGGGGGGGCAGCCCCAGCATTTT
>TRBD1|few|TRBJ1-2|TRBV29-1
CSDRRTGTYGYTF
TGCAGCGATAGAAGGACAGGGACCTATGGCTACACCTTC
>TRBD1|NA|TRBJ1-5|TRBV29-1
CSVAGGVNQPQHF
TGCAGCGTTGCAGGGGGCGTCAATCAGCCCCAGCATTTT
>TRBD1|few|TRBJ2-5|TRBV9
CASSVEGGGETQYF
TGTGCCAGCAGCGTAGAAGGGGGCGGAGAGACCCAGTACTTC
>NA|NA|TRBJ1-1|TRBV2
CASSEALSNTEAFF
TGTGCCAGCAGTGAAGCGCTCAGCAACACTGAAGCTTTCTTT
>TRBD1|NA|TRBJ2-7|TRBV2
CASRGTAYEQYF
TGTGCCAGCAGAGGGACAGCCTACGAGCAGTACTTC
>NA|NA|TRBJ1-1|TRBV19
CASSIRGNTEAFF
TGTGCCAGTAGTATAAGGGGGAACACTGAAGCTTTCTTT
>TRBD1|few|TRBJ2-2|TRBV11-2
CASSLRGRNTGELFF
TGTGCCAGCAGTTTAAGGGGGCGAAACACCGGGGAGCTGTTTTTT
>NA|few|TRBJ2-4|TRBV27
CASSSPQGSKNIQYF
TGTGCCAGCAGTTCGCCCCAGGGTTCCAAAAACATTCAGTACTTC
>NA|NA|TRBJ2-3|TRBV7-8
CASSPGPRTDTQYF
TGTGCCAGCAGCCCTGGACCCCGCACAGATACGCAGTATTTT
>TRBD1|NA|TRBJ2-2|TRBV4-1
CASSFDRANTGELFF
TGCGCCAGCAGCTTCGACAGGGCTAACACCGGGGAGCTGTTTTTT
>NA|NA|TRBJ2-7|TRBV19
CASSEGTSNF
TGTGCCAGTAGTGAAGGGACAAGTAACTTC
>TRBD1|once|TRBJ1-1|TRBV7-3
CASSLFKGATEAFF
TGTGCCAGCAGCTTATTCAAGGGGGCCACTGAAGCTTTCTTT
>NA|NA|TRBJ1-2|TRBV20-1
CSATSNYGYTF
TGCAGTGCTACCAGTAACTATGGCTACACCTTC
>TRBD2|NA|TRBJ2-1|TRBV2
CASRVPGLAPRQFF
TGTGCCAGCAGAGTCCCGGGACTAGCTCCTAGGCAGTTCTTC
>NA|NA|TRBJ2-3|TRBV29-1
CSVQQGTDTQYF
TGCAGCGTTCAACAGGGCACAGATACGCAGTATTTT
>TRBD1|NA|TRBJ1-5|TRBV28
CAEGRGNQPQHF
TGTGCCGAGGGCAGGGGGAATCAGCCCCAGCATTTT
>NA|NA|TRBJ2-2|TRBV18
CASSPKIGGELFF
TGTGCCAGCTCACCAAAGATTGGCGGGGAGCTGTTTTTT
>TRBD2|NA|TRBJ2-2|TRBV12-5
CASGLVAGDTGELFF
TGTGCTAGTGGTTTGGTAGCGGGAGACACCGGGGAGCTGTTTTTT
>NA|NA|TRBJ1-2|TRBV7-9
CASSLAMGGLNYGYTF
TGTGCCAGCAGCTTAGCGATGGGGGGCCTCAACTATGGCTACACCTTC
>NA|NA|TRBJ2-3|TRBV6-5
CASSEAGRNTQYF
TGTGCCAGCAGTGAGGCAGGGAGAAATACGCAGTATTTT
>NA|NA|TRBJ2-1|TRBV29-1
CSVRLRGVDEQFF
TGCAGCGTTCGCCTACGTGGGGTCGATGAGCAGTTCTTC
>NA|NA|TRBJ1-2|TRBV28
CASSLRAEYGYTF
TGTGCCAGCAGTTTAAGGGCCGAGTATGGCTACACCTTC
>NA|NA|TRBJ1-4|TRBV2
CASSERPVATNEKLFF
TGTGCCAGCAGTGAAAGGCCAGTTGCAACTAATGAAAAACTGTTTTTT
>NA|NA|TRBJ1-2|TRBV6-1
CASSESVGYGYTF
TGTGCCAGCAGTGAAAGCGTGGGGTATGGCTACACCTTC
>NA|NA|TRBJ2-2|TRBV5-4
CASSPQGSNTGELFF
TGTGCCAGCAGCCCACAGGGCTCGAACACCGGGGAGCTGTTTTTT
>NA|NA|TRBJ2-1|TRBV5-1
CASSLGLTEQFF
TGCGCCAGCAGCTTGGGGTTAACCGAGCAGTTCTTC
>NA|NA|TRBJ2-7|TRBV4-2
CASSPAPGQGTEEQYF
TGTGCCAGCAGCCCGGCACCGGGACAAGGCACGGAGGAGCAGTACTTC
>TRBD1|few|TRBJ2-5|TRBV6-1
CASSEAVGQAETQYF
TGTGCCAGCAGTGAAGCGGTAGGACAGGCAGAGACCCAGTACTTC
>NA|NA|TRBJ2-7|TRBV30
CAWSEEGPEFYEQYF
TGTGCCTGGAGTGAAGAGGGACCCGAGTTCTACGAGCAGTACTTC
>TRBD2|once|TRBJ2-1|TRBV30
CAWSSGGYNEQFF
TGTGCCTGGTCTAGCGGGGGGTACAATGAGCAGTTCTTC
>TRBD1|NA|TRBJ1-2|TRBV29-1
CSVEARTGGGYGYTF
TGCAGCGTTGAAGCCAGGACAGGGGGCGGGTATGGCTACACCTTC
>TRBD1|NA|TRBJ1-5|TRBV28
CASFTGAVSSNQPQHF
TGTGCCAGTTTTACAGGGGCGGTATCTAGCAATCAGCCCCAGCATTTT
>NA|NA|TRBJ1-3|TRBV5-6
CASSGWTDGNLYF
TGTGCCAGCAGCGGATGGACGGATGGAAACCTATATTTT